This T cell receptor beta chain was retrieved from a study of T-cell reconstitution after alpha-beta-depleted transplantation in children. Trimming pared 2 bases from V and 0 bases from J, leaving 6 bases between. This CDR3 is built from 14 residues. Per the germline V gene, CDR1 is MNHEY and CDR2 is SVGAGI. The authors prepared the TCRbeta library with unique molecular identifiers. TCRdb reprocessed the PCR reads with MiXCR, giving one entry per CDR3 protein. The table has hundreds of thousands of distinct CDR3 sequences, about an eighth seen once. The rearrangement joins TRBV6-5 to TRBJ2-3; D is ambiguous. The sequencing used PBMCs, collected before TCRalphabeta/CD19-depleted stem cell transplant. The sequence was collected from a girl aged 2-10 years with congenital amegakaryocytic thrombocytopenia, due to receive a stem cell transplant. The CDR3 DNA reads TGTGCCAGCAGTTACGCAGCGAGCACAGATACGCAGTATTTT. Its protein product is CASSYAASTDTQYF.